Listed below are T cell receptor beta chains from one sample, sequenced in a study of T cell repertoires in cytomegalovirus infection. TCRdb reprocessed the reads via MiXCR and lists one record per CDR3 protein. Among approximately 70,000 distinct CDR3 sequences, approximately 3.6% were seen once, and the ten largest hold about 22%. Sequencing was done on a sample of PBMCs. The receptors here all came from a human donor in good health (CMV status not recorded). Some clones in this sample may be carry-over from other donors' samples. Both conserved end residues are part of each CDR3. D genes are given only for firm matches. Where a row states a size, it is once, few, many or the class of an expanded clone; other rows omit it.

clone_size cdr3_length d_call j_call v_call cdr3_aa cdr3_nt
NA 14 TRBD2 TRBJ2-7 TRBV6-2/TRBV6-3 CASSTFMGGYEQYF TGTGCCAGCAGTACCTTCATGGGGGGGTACGAGCAGTACTTC
many 15 NA TRBJ1-5 TRBV7-2 CASSLVSDSNQPQHF TGTGCCAGCAGCTTAGTGTCGGATAGCAATCAGCCCCAGCATTTT
NA 13 NA TRBJ2-1 TRBV27 CASSLTGLGEQFF TGTGCCAGCAGTTTAACCGGGCTCGGTGAGCAGTTCTTC
many 14 NA TRBJ2-5 TRBV6-1 CASSGLSGQETQYF TGTGCCAGCAGTGGCCTTAGCGGCCAAGAGACCCAGTACTTC
many 15 TRBD1 TRBJ1-4 TRBV7-2 CASSRQGQTNEKLFF TGTGCCAGCAGCCGACAGGGGCAAACTAATGAAAAACTGTTTTTT
many 14 NA TRBJ1-1 TRBV28 CASSLWPKGGEAFF TGTGCCAGCAGTTTATGGCCGAAAGGGGGTGAAGCTTTCTTT
few 14 TRBD1 TRBJ2-7 TRBV6-2/TRBV6-3 CASSLAGGSYEQYF TGTGCCAGCAGTCTGGCAGGGGGTTCCTACGAGCAGTACTTC
many 15 NA TRBJ1-2 TRBV6-1 CASNPGGAANYGYTF TGTGCCAGCAACCCGGGGGGGGCAGCTAACTATGGCTACACCTTC
many 14 NA TRBJ1-1 TRBV7-2 CASSLMPTNTEAFF TGTGCCAGCAGCTTAATGCCGACTAACACTGAAGCTTTCTTT
many 14 NA TRBJ1-2 TRBV4-3 CASSQVLGTYGYTF TGCGCCAGCAGCCAAGTACTGGGAACCTATGGCTACACCTTC
many 16 NA TRBJ1-1 TRBV7-8 CASSTLQGNLNTEAFF TGTGCCAGCAGCACCTTGCAGGGGAACCTGAACACTGAAGCTTTCTTT
many 15 TRBD2 TRBJ2-7 TRBV10-2 CASSEFLAGEVKQYF TGCGCCAGCAGTGAGTTTCTAGCGGGAGAAGTCAAGCAGTACTTC
many 14 NA TRBJ2-3 TRBV2 CASSVVGPTDTQYF TGTGCCAGCAGTGTTGTGGGGCCCACAGATACGCAGTATTTT
few 15 TRBD2 TRBJ2-3 TRBV7-9 CASSWEGRSTDTQYF TGTGCCAGCAGCTGGGAGGGGAGGAGCACAGATACGCAGTATTTT
many 15 TRBD2 TRBJ2-5 TRBV7-2 CASRTSGPSPGTQYF TGTGCCAGCAGAACTAGCGGGCCGTCACCAGGGACCCAGTACTTC
many 16 TRBD2 TRBJ2-1 TRBV7-6 CASSLPSGSSYNEQFF TGTGCCAGCAGCTTGCCTAGCGGTAGCTCCTACAATGAGCAGTTCTTC
NA 14 TRBD1 TRBJ1-4 TRBV7-2 CASSLGRGNEKLFF TGTGCCAGCAGCCTCGGCAGGGGGAATGAAAAACTGTTTTTT
many 13 NA TRBJ1-1 TRBV12-3/TRBV12-4 CASTRGLGTEAFF TGTGCCAGCACTCGGGGGCTTGGCACTGAAGCTTTCTTT
few 16 TRBD2 TRBJ2-1 TRBV2 CASSDPGGLAPNEQFF TGTGCCAGCAGTGACCCAGGAGGACTAGCGCCTAATGAGCAGTTCTTC
many 13 NA TRBJ1-5 TRBV12-3/TRBV12-4 CASSRISNQPQHF TGTGCCAGCAGTAGGATCAGCAATCAGCCCCAGCATTTT
many 13 TRBD2 TRBJ2-3 TRBV7-6 CASSKRELDTQYF TGTGCCAGCAGCAAGCGGGAGTTGGATACGCAGTATTTT
NA 13 NA TRBJ2-5 TRBV6-2/TRBV6-3 CASSLSPGGAQYF TGTGCCAGCAGTCTATCTCCCGGCGGGGCCCAGTACTTC
many 14 NA TRBJ2-2 TRBV5-6 CASSDGTYTGELFF TGTGCCAGCAGCGATGGGACCTACACCGGGGAGCTGTTTTTT
many 15 TRBD1 TRBJ1-3 TRBV7-2 CASSTPGTGKNTIYF TGTGCCAGCAGCACCCCGGGGACAGGCAAAAACACCATATATTTT
many 13 NA TRBJ2-7 TRBV7-6 CASSLDRTYEQYF TGTGCCAGCAGCTTAGACAGAACCTACGAGCAGTACTTC
many 15 TRBD2 TRBJ2-1 TRBV7-2 CASSLRLAGGGGQFF TGTGCCAGCAGCTTACGACTAGCGGGGGGTGGCGGGCAGTTCTTC
many 15 NA TRBJ2-2 TRBV7-2 CASSRLQLNTGELFF TGTGCCAGCAGCCGTCTCCAACTGAACACCGGGGAGCTGTTTTTT
many 14 NA TRBJ2-7 TRBV28 CASSLDGIPYEQYF TGTGCCAGCAGCCTTGATGGGATACCCTACGAGCAGTACTTC
many 14 NA TRBJ2-7 TRBV7-8 CASSLATASYEQYF TGTGCCAGCAGCTTGGCGACAGCGTCCTACGAGCAGTACTTC
many 15 NA TRBJ2-7 TRBV6-5 CASSYSQGSGREQYF TGTGCCAGCAGTTACTCCCAGGGGTCGGGTCGGGAGCAGTACTTC
many 12 NA TRBJ2-7 TRBV7-2 CASRDPYYEQYF TGTGCCAGCAGGGATCCGTACTACGAGCAGTACTTC